This T cell receptor beta chain was obtained from a study of beta chain features in type 1 diabetes. The overall study: Age and gender were similar between patients and healthy donors, as were cell yields. Points from the study as a whole: Cells with high TCR expression could be over-represented when cDNA is sequenced.

Only a few counts were recorded for this clone. Its antigen is unknown. In germline, CDR1 is SQVTM, CDR2 ANQGSEA. V was pared by 3 bases and J by 4 bases, with 15 bases between. The CDR3 runs 14 residues. Since all of the isolated RNA was reverse transcribed, expressed TCRB transcripts were what got sequenced. The repertoire was sequenced with immunoSEQ multiplex PCR; TCRdb's copy has only in-frame clones and lacks some. The table records roughly 500,000 clones, about an eighth of them present only once. The gene calls are TRBV29-1 and TRBJ1-2; a possible D gene is TRBD1 (6 bases). The clonotype originates from a woman aged 18-29 years in good health. Sequencing was carried out using naive CD4+ T cells from blood. CDR3: CSVEQRTELYGYTF. The CDR3 DNA is TGCAGCGTTGAGCAGAGGACAGAGCTCTATGGCTACACCTTC.